The 27 T cell receptor beta chains presented below share a single source sample, sequenced in a study of blood T cell repertoires in COVID-19. TCRdb's table, derived via immunoSEQ multiplex PCR, lists solely in-frame clones and lacks some. The sample holds 250,000 or so clones; approximately 86% are singletons and the top ten take 0.65% to 0.95%. Sequencing used peripheral blood. The receptors derive from a woman aged 30 to 39 with acute or convalescent COVID-19.

The rearrangement uses TRBV18 and TRBJ2-2; D is undetermined. CDR3 length: 13 amino acids. Trimming removed 3 bases from V and 6 bases from J, with 8 bases in between. Germline-derived CDR1 and CDR2 are KGHSH and LQKENI. The CDR3 coding sequence is TGTGCCAGCTCACCTGTTACACCCGGGGAGCTGTTTTTT. Translating it yields CASSPVTPGELFF.

The chain's CDR3 is CATSDPTSASYEQYF. CDR3 nucleotides: TGTGCCACCAGTGATCCCACTAGCGCATCCTACGAGCAGTACTTC. This chain joins TRBV24-1 and TRBJ2-7; TRBD2 agrees at 7 bases. V was pared by 3 bases and J by 1 base, with 5 bases of the junction left unmatched. CDR1 is KGHDR and CDR2 is SFDVKD in the germline V gene. CDR3 length: 15 amino acids.

The rearrangement joins TRBV30 to TRBJ2-7; possible D gene TRBD1, 6 bases. This CDR3 is built from 12 residues. Germline V gene lookup returns CDR1 GTSNPN and CDR2 SVGIG (reference sequence). Trimming cost V 4 bases and J 2 bases, with 9 bases left between them. The CDR3 sequence is CAWNRVTYEQYF. DNA of the CDR3: TGTGCCTGGAACAGGGTCACCTACGAGCAGTACTTC.

The J gene is TRBJ2-3, the V gene TRBV9, with 10 bases that match TRBD1. J was trimmed by 3 bases and V by 0 bases; bases with no gene match: 1. The CDR3 is 15 amino acids. Per the germline V gene, CDR1 is SGDLS and CDR2 is YYNGEE. CDR3 sequence reads: CASSVEGQGTDTQYF. The CDR3 bases are TGTGCCAGCAGCGTAGAGGGACAGGGGACAGATACGCAGTATTTT.

The gene calls are TRBV14 and TRBJ1-5, with TRBD1 identical over 9 bases. The CDR3 runs 15 residues. The V and J ends lost 3 bases and 4 bases, in that order; junction bases with no gene match: 4. Germline V gene sequence: CDR1 SGHDN, CDR2 FVKESK. Here the CDR3 reads CASSQTGGRNQPQHF. The CDR3 nucleotides read TGTGCCAGCAGCCAGACAGGGGGGCGGAATCAGCCCCAGCATTTT.

This sequence joins TRBV13 and TRBJ2-7; 9 nucleotides agree with TRBD1. The CDR3 is 14 residues long. J lost 2 bases, V lost 9 bases, and 8 bases had no gene match. Germline V gene sequence: CDR1 PRHDT, CDR2 FYEKMQ (reference sequence). The CDR3 is CASSDRGRPYEQYF. The CDR3, as DNA: TGTGCCAGTTCCGACAGGGGGAGACCCTACGAGCAGTACTTC.

The rearrangement links TRBV3-1 (or the pseudogene TRBV3-2) to TRBJ2-1, with 8 bases that match TRBD2. Per the germline V gene, CDR1 is LGHDT and CDR2 is YNNKEL (reference sequence). V was pared by 4 bases and J by 14 bases, with 13 bases of the junction left unmatched. The CDR3 has 14 residues. The CDR3 spells CASSPNPLAGWEFF. CDR3 in DNA: TGTGCCAGCAGCCCAAACCCATTAGCGGGATGGGAGTTCTTC.

The chain combines TRBV4-3 with TRBJ2-3; tentatively, D is TRBD2 (6 bases). The CDR3 contains 15 residues. V lost 0 bases, J lost 2 bases, and 9 bases lay in between. Germline V gives CDR1 LGHNA, CDR2 YSLEER. CDR3 sequence (DNA): TGCGCCAGCAGCCAAGAACTAGCCTACACAGATACGCAGTATTTT. It is translated as CASSQELAYTDTQYF.

This chain connects TRBV6-2 or TRBV6-3 to TRBJ2-7, with D possibly being TRBD1 (6 bases). Trimming stripped 0 bases from V and 0 bases from J, with 12 bases between. This CDR3 has 16 residues. The germline V gene encodes CDR1 MNHEY and CDR2 SVGEGT. The CDR3 here is CASSYSRQGPSYEQYF. The CDR3 coding sequence is TGTGCCAGCAGTTACTCGCGCCAGGGGCCCTCCTACGAGCAGTACTTC.

This chain connects TRBV6-5 to TRBJ2-7; 8 bases are a match to TRBD1. The CDR3 consists of 15 residues. CDR1 and CDR2 from the germline V gene are MNHEY and SVGAGI. The V and J ends lost 2 bases and 2 bases, in that order; junction bases with no gene match: 5. CDR3: CASSYGQGAAYEQYF. The CDR3 DNA reads TGTGCCAGCAGTTACGGGCAGGGGGCAGCCTACGAGCAGTACTTC.

This clone turned up a few times. The V call is TRBV2, the J call TRBJ2-2, with 16 nucleotides matching TRBD2. The CDR3 is 19 amino acids. From germline, CDR1 is SNHLY and CDR2 FYNNEI. The V gene end was trimmed by 7 bases and the J gene end by 9 bases; junction bases not matched to a gene: 17. The CDR3 reads CASILRPGTSGRGERELFF. The CDR3 DNA sequence: TGTGCCAGCATCCTACGTCCCGGGACTAGCGGGAGGGGGGAGCGGGAGCTGTTTTTT.

The chain is built from TRBV3-1 (or the pseudogene TRBV3-2) and TRBJ2-5; D may be TRBD1 (6 bases). CDR3 size: 13 residues. Trimming removed 2 bases at V and 7 bases at J, with 11 bases between. CDR1 is LGHDT, CDR2 YNNKEL, per germline (reference sequence). Here the CDR3 reads CASSQWDKGTQYF. In DNA form, the CDR3 reads TGTGCCAGCAGCCAATGGGACAAAGGGACCCAGTACTTC.

A remark on this clone: Other DNA sequences in this sample translate to the same CDR3. The rearrangement uses TRBV5-1 and TRBJ2-7, with D perhaps TRBD2 (5 bases). The ends were cut back, 0 bases at V and 3 bases at J, with 7 bases in the middle. Germline V gene lookup returns CDR1 SGHRS and CDR2 YFSETQ. The CDR3 sequence is 13 residues long. The CDR3 loop reads CASSLDGNYEQYF. The CDR3 bases are TGCGCCAGCAGCTTGGACGGGAACTACGAGCAGTACTTC.

The gene calls are TRBV5-1 and TRBJ2-3; a weak D match, TRBD1 (6 bases). This CDR3 has 15 residues. V dropped 6 bases and J dropped 5 bases, with 19 bases sitting between them. CDR1 is SGHRS, CDR2 YFSETQ, per germline. CDR3 region: CASKRGTPRGDTQYF. The CDR3 DNA reads as TGCGCCAGCAAAAGGGGGACACCGAGAGGAGATACGCAGTATTTT.

The rearrangement uses TRBV6-5 and TRBJ1-1; D is perhaps TRBD1 (6 bases). The V end lost 6 bases, the J end lost 1 base, and 15 bases lay between the germline ends. The V gene's germline CDR1 is MNHEY and CDR2 SVGAGI. CDR3 length: 15 residues. The CDR3 DNA reads TGTGCCAGCAGGCACAGACGGGGACAGAACACTGAAGCTTTCTTT. Translated: CASRHRRGQNTEAFF.

The rearrangement links TRBV6-5 to TRBJ2-1; tentatively, D is TRBD2 (5 bases). This CDR3 is 15 amino acids long. CDR1 is MNHEY, CDR2 SVGAGI, per germline. V gave up 1 base and J gave up 0 bases, with 7 bases separating them. The CDR3 reads CASSYWRASYNEQFF. DNA for the CDR3: TGTGCCAGCAGTTACTGGCGGGCCTCCTACAATGAGCAGTTCTTC.

The gene calls are TRBV5-4 and TRBJ1-4; tentatively, D is TRBD1 (6 bases). Trimming removed 4 bases at V and 2 bases at J, with 15 bases between. Looked up from germline, CDR1 is SGHNT and CDR2 is YYREEE (reference sequence). This CDR3 region has 16 residues. The CDR3 DNA is TGTGCCAGCAGCACCGGGGGGGGGCGTACTAATGAAAAACTGTTTTTT. Its protein is CASSTGGGRTNEKLFF.

The gene calls are TRBV27 and TRBJ1-1; no clear D gene. Trimming removed 4 bases at V and 1 base at J, with 13 bases between. CDR1 is MNHEY and CDR2 is SMNVEV in the germline V gene (reference sequence). The CDR3 is 15 residues long. CDR3: CASSSHAGSNTEAFF. In nucleotides, the CDR3 is TGTGCCAGCAGTTCCCACGCCGGGTCGAACACTGAAGCTTTCTTT.

This clone was seen once. The genes are TRBV7-2 and TRBJ2-3, with D possibly matching TRBD2 (5 bases). V shed 3 bases and J shed 2 bases, with 12 bases lying between them. The germline V gene has CDR1 SGHTA and CDR2 FQGNSA. The CDR3 totals 15 residues. The CDR3 is CASSFRGRFTDTQYF. CDR3 in DNA: TGTGCCAGCAGCTTCCGTGGGAGATTCACAGATACGCAGTATTTT.

The chain joins TRBV7-2 to TRBJ2-3, with 11 positions matching TRBD2. CDR1 and CDR2 (germline): SGHTA, FQGNSA. The trim removed 6 bases at V and 6 bases at J, leaving 2 bases unmatched. The CDR3 is made up of 13 amino acids. As DNA, the CDR3 is TGTGCCAGCAGTTCTAGCGGGGGGGATACGCAGTATTTT. Its protein is CASSSSGGDTQYF.

The J gene is TRBJ2-7, the V gene TRBV5-8; D is perhaps TRBD2 (6 bases). Between the trimmed V and J ends, which lost 2 bases and 2 bases, there was a span of 14 bases. CDR3 length: 15 residues. Germline V gene sequence: CDR1 SGHTS, CDR2 YDEGEE. CDR3 sequence reads: CASSFSGGLTYEQYF. Here the CDR3 DNA reads TGTGCCAGCAGCTTTAGCGGAGGGCTTACCTACGAGCAGTACTTC.

As to this clone: This CDR3 is also generated by other DNA sequences in the sample. V is TRBV30 and J is TRBJ2-7; 7 nucleotides agree with TRBD2. The ends lost 4 bases at V and 0 bases at J; junction bases unmatched: 0. The CDR3 runs 12 residues. Germline assignment: CDR1 GTSNPN and CDR2 SVGIG (reference sequence). DNA of the CDR3: TGTGCCTGGACTAGCGGCTCCTACGAGCAGTACTTC. It yields the protein CAWTSGSYEQYF.

The rearrangement uses TRBV4-3 and TRBJ1-5, with TRBD1 matching over 7 bases. Germline values: CDR1 LGHNA, CDR2 YSLEER. V lost 0 bases and J lost 5; bases outside the gene matches: 1. The CDR3 totals 14 residues. CDR3 sequence (DNA): TGCGCCAGCAGCCAAGATCAGGGGGATCAGCCCCAGCATTTT. Protein: CASSQDQGDQPQHF.

The V and J genes are TRBV30 and TRBJ1-5, with D uncertain. Deletions cut 1 base from V and 12 bases from J, with 19 bases between. Germline CDR1 GTSNPN, CDR2 SVGIG (reference sequence). This CDR3 region has 14 residues. The CDR3 coding sequence is TGTGCCTGGAGTGGGATGGAGGGTATGGGTTACCAGCATTTT. Its protein is CAWSGMEGMGYQHF.

The gene calls are TRBV19 and TRBJ1-1; TRBD1 is a possible D gene (5 bases). The V gene lost 0 bases and the J gene lost 2 bases, with 10 bases spanning the gap. Germline loops: CDR1 LNHDA, CDR2 SQIVND (reference sequence). CDR3 length: 15 residues. The CDR3 DNA sequence: TGTGCCAGTAGTATAGATTGGGGGGTAAACACTGAAGCTTTCTTT. Translated, it gives CASSIDWGVNTEAFF.

The table lists this clone with a count of one. The chain links TRBV5-6 to TRBJ1-2, with 7 bases aligning to TRBD1. Germline trimming cut 4 bases from V and 2 bases from J; bases unmatched to any gene: 14. CDR1 is SGHDT and CDR2 is YYEEEE in the germline V gene. The CDR3 is 17 residues long. CDR3 sequence reads: CASSLAAGNRGNYGYTF. CDR3 bases: TGTGCCAGCAGCCTAGCAGCCGGGAACAGGGGAAACTATGGCTACACCTTC.

The genes are TRBV29-1 and TRBJ1-5, with D possibly matching TRBD1 (6 bases). The ends were cut back, 4 bases at V and 4 bases at J, with 11 bases in the middle. The germline V gene encodes CDR1 SQVTM and CDR2 ANQGSEA. The length of the CDR3 is 13 residues. CDR3: CSVGEQGNQPQHF. In DNA, the CDR3 is TGCAGCGTTGGAGAACAGGGTAATCAGCCCCAGCATTTT.